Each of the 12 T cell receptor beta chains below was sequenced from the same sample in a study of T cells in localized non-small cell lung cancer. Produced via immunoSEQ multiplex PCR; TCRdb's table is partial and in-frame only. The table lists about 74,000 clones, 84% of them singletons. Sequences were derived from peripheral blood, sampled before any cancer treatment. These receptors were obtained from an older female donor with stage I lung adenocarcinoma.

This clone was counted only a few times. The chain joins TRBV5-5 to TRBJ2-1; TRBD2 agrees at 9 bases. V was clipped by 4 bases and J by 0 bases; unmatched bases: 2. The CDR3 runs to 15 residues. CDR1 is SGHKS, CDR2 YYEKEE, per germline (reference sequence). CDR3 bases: TGTGCCAGCAGCAATAGCGGGAGCTCCTACAATGAGCAGTTCTTC. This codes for CASSNSGSSYNEQFF.

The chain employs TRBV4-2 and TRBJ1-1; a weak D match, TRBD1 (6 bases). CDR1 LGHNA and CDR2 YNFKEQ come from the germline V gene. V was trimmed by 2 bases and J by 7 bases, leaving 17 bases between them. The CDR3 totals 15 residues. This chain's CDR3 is CASSQNRVSFGEAFF. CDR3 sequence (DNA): TGTGCCAGCAGCCAAAACAGGGTGTCGTTCGGTGAAGCTTTCTTT.

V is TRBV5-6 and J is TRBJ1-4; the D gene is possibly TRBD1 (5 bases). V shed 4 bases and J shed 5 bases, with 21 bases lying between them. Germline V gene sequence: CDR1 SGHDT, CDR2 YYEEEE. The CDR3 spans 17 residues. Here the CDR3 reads CASSASWQGNRNEKLFF. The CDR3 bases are TGTGCCAGCAGCGCGAGCTGGCAGGGAAACCGAAATGAAAAACTGTTTTTT.

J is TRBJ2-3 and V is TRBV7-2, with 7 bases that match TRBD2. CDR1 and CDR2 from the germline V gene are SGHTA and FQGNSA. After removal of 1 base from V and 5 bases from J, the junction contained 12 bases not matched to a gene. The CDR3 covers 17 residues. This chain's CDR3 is CASSLEGGRGFGDTQYF. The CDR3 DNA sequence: TGTGCCAGCAGCTTAGAGGGCGGGAGAGGGTTTGGAGATACGCAGTATTTT.

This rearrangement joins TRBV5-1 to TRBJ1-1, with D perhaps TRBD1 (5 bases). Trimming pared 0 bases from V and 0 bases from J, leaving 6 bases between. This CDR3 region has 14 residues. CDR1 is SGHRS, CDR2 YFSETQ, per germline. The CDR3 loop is CASSLDRMNTEAFF. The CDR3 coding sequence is TGCGCCAGCAGCTTGGACAGGATGAACACTGAAGCTTTCTTT.

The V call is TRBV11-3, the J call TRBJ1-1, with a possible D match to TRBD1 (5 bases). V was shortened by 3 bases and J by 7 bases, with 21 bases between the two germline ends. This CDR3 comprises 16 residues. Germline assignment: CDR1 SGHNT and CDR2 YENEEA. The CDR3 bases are TGTGCCAGCAGCTTGGCTATACTGGGGCAGGTCAGTGAAGCTTTCTTT. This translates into CASSLAILGQVSEAFF.

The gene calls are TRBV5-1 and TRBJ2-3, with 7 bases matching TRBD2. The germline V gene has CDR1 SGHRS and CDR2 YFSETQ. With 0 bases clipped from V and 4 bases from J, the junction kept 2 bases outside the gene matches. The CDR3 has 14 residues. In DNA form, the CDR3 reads TGCGCCAGCAGCTTGGGACTAGCACCAGATACGCAGTATTTT. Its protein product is CASSLGLAPDTQYF.

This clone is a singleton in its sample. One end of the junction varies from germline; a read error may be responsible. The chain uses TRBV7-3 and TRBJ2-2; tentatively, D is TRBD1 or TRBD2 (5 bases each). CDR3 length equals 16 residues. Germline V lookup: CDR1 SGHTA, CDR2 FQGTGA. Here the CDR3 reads CASSARERANAGELFF. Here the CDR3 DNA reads TGTGCCAGCAGTGCCAGGGAGAGGGCGAACGCCGGGGAGCTGTTTTTT.

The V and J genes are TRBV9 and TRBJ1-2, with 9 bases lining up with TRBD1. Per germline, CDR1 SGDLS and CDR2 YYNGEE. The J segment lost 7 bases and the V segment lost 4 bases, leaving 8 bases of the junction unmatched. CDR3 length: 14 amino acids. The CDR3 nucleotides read TGTGCCAGCAGCCCGGGGACAGGGAGTTTTGGCTACACCTTC. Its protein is CASSPGTGSFGYTF.

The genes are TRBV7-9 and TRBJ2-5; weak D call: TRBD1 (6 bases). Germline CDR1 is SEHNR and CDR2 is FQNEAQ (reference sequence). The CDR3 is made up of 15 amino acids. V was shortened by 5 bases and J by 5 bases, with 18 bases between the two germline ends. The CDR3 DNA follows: TGTGCCAGCAGCCCTCCAGGGGCCTTTTCGGAGACCCAGTACTTC. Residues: CASSPPGAFSETQYF.

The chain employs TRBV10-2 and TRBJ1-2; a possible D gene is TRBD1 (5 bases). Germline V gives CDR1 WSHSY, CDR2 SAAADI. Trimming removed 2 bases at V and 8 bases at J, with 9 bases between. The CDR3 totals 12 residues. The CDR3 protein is CASSEAGYGYTF. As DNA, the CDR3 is TGCGCCAGCAGTGAGGCAGGGTACGGCTACACCTTC.

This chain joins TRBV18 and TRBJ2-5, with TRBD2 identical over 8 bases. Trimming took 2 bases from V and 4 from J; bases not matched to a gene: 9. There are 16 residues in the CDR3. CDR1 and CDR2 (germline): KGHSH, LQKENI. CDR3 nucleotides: TGTGCCAGCTCACCAAGTGGATCCCTAGCGGGAGAGACCCAGTACTTC. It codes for CASSPSGSLAGETQYF.